A single sample gave rise to the 28 T cell receptor beta chains below, sequenced in a study of blood T cell repertoires in COVID-19 (dated by TCRdb to 2020 to 2021). The protocol used for the library was the immunoSEQ multiplex PCR assay. TCRdb limited this immuneACCESS table to in-frame rearrangements with V and J called. A share of clones is missing; checked studies link under half to unresolved V genes, and the rest is unexplained. This sample is represented by roughly 700,000 clones; around 89% of them were singletons. In total, the top ten clones hold about 0.24% of the sample. Material for sequencing was peripheral blood. The source is a woman under 30 with acute or convalescent COVID-19.

The chain's CDR3 is CASSPGQQVGNTEAFF. CDR3 DNA sequence: TGTGCCAGCTCACCGGGACAGCAGGTAGGGAACACTGAAGCTTTCTTT. This chain connects TRBV18 to TRBJ1-1; 7 bases are shared with TRBD1. V shed 3 bases and J 1 base; nucleotides not matched to a gene: 8. Germline V lookup: CDR1 KGHSH, CDR2 LQKENI. The CDR3 covers 16 residues.

The chain joins TRBV4-3 to TRBJ2-3, with TRBD2 matching over 15 bases. Unmatched junction bases numbered 6, after V lost 5 bases and J lost 6 bases. CDR1 LGHNA and CDR2 YSLEER come from the germline V gene. The CDR3 runs to 16 residues. Here the CDR3 reads CASSLSGLAGGDTQYF. CDR3 coding DNA: TGCGCCAGCAGCTTATCGGGACTAGCGGGGGGTGATACGCAGTATTTT.

V usage is TRBV7-9 and J usage is TRBJ1-2; tentative D call: TRBD1 (6 bases). V shed 7 bases and J shed 4 bases, with 16 bases lying between them. Germline V gene sequence: CDR1 SEHNR, CDR2 FQNEAQ (reference sequence). CDR3 length equals 14 residues. This CDR3 reads CASTPRGRGYGYTF. The CDR3 coding sequence is TGTGCCAGCACCCCCCGGGGCAGGGGCTATGGCTACACCTTC.

The rearrangement joins TRBV7-9 to TRBJ2-2; a weak D match, TRBD1 (5 bases). The V gene lost 5 bases and the J gene lost 4 bases, with 17 bases spanning the gap. The germline CDR1 and CDR2 sequences are SEHNR and FQNEAQ (reference sequence). CDR3 length: 16 residues. CDR3 protein: CASSKATDYITGELFF. CDR3 coding DNA: TGTGCCAGCAGCAAAGCGACAGATTACATCACCGGGGAGCTGTTTTTT.

The chain employs TRBV7-6 and TRBJ1-2, with TRBD1 as a possible D gene (6 bases). Germline values: CDR1 SGHVS, CDR2 FNYEAQ. The CDR3 contains 15 residues. V was clipped by 0 bases and J by 2 bases, with 10 bases between them. CDR3 nucleotide sequence: TGTGCCAGCAGCTTAGCGCAGGGGCTAAACTATGGCTACACCTTC. Its protein is CASSLAQGLNYGYTF.

V is TRBV4-2 and J is TRBJ2-7; 7 positions agree with TRBD1. This CDR3 comprises 15 residues. Looked up from germline, CDR1 is LGHNA and CDR2 is YNFKEQ. Germline trimming cut 2 bases from V and 7 bases from J; bases unmatched to any gene: 11. CDR3 DNA sequence: TGTGCCAGCAGCCAAATAAGGGGGCTAGGTTGGGAGCAGTACTTC. It specifies CASSQIRGLGWEQYF.

A word on this clone: Within the sample, other DNA sequences also encode this same CDR3. This chain uses TRBV19 with TRBJ1-5, with D possibly matching TRBD1 (5 bases). Trimming removed 1 base at V and 5 bases at J, with 9 bases between. Looked up from germline, CDR1 is LNHDA and CDR2 is SQIVND (reference sequence). The CDR3 is 14 amino acids. CDR3 coding DNA: TGTGCCAGTAGTATAGGGCAGGGCTATCAGCCCCAGCATTTT. This sequence encodes CASSIGQGYQPQHF.

This clone was detected once. The V gene is TRBV6-2 or TRBV6-3, the J gene TRBJ1-3; 8 bases line up with TRBD1. J was trimmed by 8 bases and V by 4 bases; bases with no gene match: 7. This CDR3 has 14 amino acids. The V gene's germline CDR1 is MNHEY and CDR2 SVGEGT. The CDR3 nucleotides read TGTGCCAGCAGTTCGGACAGGGAAGTTGACACCATATATTTT. This encodes CASSSDREVDTIYF.

The V and J genes are TRBV7-7 and TRBJ2-2; D may be TRBD2 (5 bases). Germline CDR1 is SSHAT and CDR2 is FNYEAQ (reference sequence). The CDR3 is 16 residues long. V lost 4 bases to trimming and J lost 5 bases, with 17 bases between them. DNA of the CDR3: TGTGCCAGCAGCTCCGTGCTGGGAGTGAGTACCGGGGAGCTGTTTTTT. This encodes CASSSVLGVSTGELFF.

This chain uses TRBV2 with TRBJ2-2; 12 bases align to TRBD2. V gave up 7 bases and J gave up 13 bases; unmatched junction bases: 7. The CDR3 length is 13 residues. Germline CDR1 and CDR2: SNHLY and FYNNEI. The CDR3 here is CASTTSGGFRLFF. The CDR3 nucleotides read TGTGCCAGCACTACTAGCGGGGGGTTCCGGCTGTTTTTT.

The chain couples TRBV25-1 to TRBJ1-1; D is undetermined. Germline V gene sequence: CDR1 MGHDK, CDR2 SYGVNS. V shed 3 bases and J shed 6 bases, with 14 bases lying between them. The CDR3 has 14 residues. The DNA for the CDR3 is TGTGCCAGCAGTGACACCAACCGGCGGGCTGAAGCTTTCTTT. Its translation: CASSDTNRRAEAFF.

CDR3 in DNA: TGTGCCAGCAGCTTAGGATCTGCTGCTAGGAATGAAAAACTGTTTTTT. It codes for CASSLGSAARNEKLFF. This chain links TRBV7-9 with TRBJ1-4; the D is unclear. The V end was cut by 1 base, the J end by 5 bases, with 14 bases between. Germline values: CDR1 SEHNR, CDR2 FQNEAQ (reference sequence). The CDR3 totals 16 residues.

V gene TRBV6-5 combines with J gene TRBJ2-7; D is ambiguous. The CDR3 runs 11 residues. The germline V and J ends were trimmed by 8 bases and 3 bases, with 8 bases remaining between them. Germline V gives CDR1 MNHEY, CDR2 SVGAGI. The CDR3 is CASSEFYEQYF. DNA for the CDR3: TGTGCCAGCTCCGAGTTCTACGAGCAGTACTTC.

This rearrangement joins TRBV30 to TRBJ1-2, with TRBD1 as a possible D gene (5 bases). This CDR3 is 15 amino acids long. Germline V lookup: CDR1 GTSNPN, CDR2 SVGIG (reference sequence). The V end lost 2 bases, the J end lost 3 bases, and 16 bases lay between the germline ends. CDR3 sequence reads: CAWSTLGDSHYGYTF. The CDR3 coding sequence is TGTGCCTGGAGTACACTCGGAGACAGCCACTATGGCTACACCTTC.

This clone occurred once. The gene calls are TRBV2 and TRBJ2-4, with 9 bases that match TRBD1. V lost 3 bases to trimming and J lost 3 bases; unmatched junction nucleotides: 3. The CDR3 is 15 residues long. The germline V gene has CDR1 SNHLY and CDR2 FYNNEI. CDR3 residues: CASSEPGQGKNIQYF. The CDR3 bases are TGTGCCAGCAGTGAGCCGGGACAGGGCAAAAACATTCAGTACTTC.

This chain uses TRBV5-1 with TRBJ1-4, with 12 bases identical to TRBD1. Germline loops: CDR1 SGHRS, CDR2 YFSETQ. This CDR3 has 16 amino acids. The V and J ends lost 5 bases and 5 bases, in that order; junction bases with no gene match: 7. The DNA for the CDR3 is TGCGCCAGCAGTTCCCGGGACAGGGGGCCGAATGAAAAACTGTTTTTT. It yields the protein CASSSRDRGPNEKLFF.

The genes are TRBV28 and TRBJ1-1; 9 nucleotides agree with TRBD1. CDR1 is MDHEN, CDR2 SYDVKM, per germline. Unmatched junction bases numbered 2, after V lost 8 bases and J lost 4 bases. The CDR3 spans 12 residues. The CDR3 sequence: CASDRGSTEAFF. CDR3 nucleotides: TGTGCCAGCGACAGGGGGAGCACTGAAGCTTTCTTT.

The rearrangement uses TRBV27 and TRBJ1-2; D is perhaps TRBD1 (6 bases). Germline CDR1 and CDR2: MNHEY and SMNVEV (reference sequence). The CDR3 loop spans 13 amino acids. With 6 bases removed from V and 7 bases from J, the gap between germline ends came to 15 bases. The CDR3: CASRPGGPGGYTF. CDR3 bases: TGTGCCAGCAGACCCGGGGGGCCAGGTGGCTACACCTTC.

This CDR3 is CASSQDSQRGTTDTQYF. As DNA, the CDR3 is TGCGCCAGCAGCCAAGATTCTCAGCGGGGGACGACAGATACGCAGTATTTT. The genes are TRBV4-1 and TRBJ2-3; 8 bases agree with TRBD2. The ends lost 0 bases at V and 3 bases at J; junction bases unmatched: 8. The CDR3 sequence is 17 residues long. CDR1 is MGHRA, CDR2 YSYEKL, per germline.

The V gene is TRBV30, the J gene TRBJ1-3; D may be TRBD1 (5 bases). The V end lost 3 bases, the J end lost 4 bases, and 10 bases lay between the germline ends. This CDR3 region has 13 residues. Germline V gene lookup returns CDR1 GTSNPN and CDR2 SVGIG (reference sequence). The DNA for the CDR3 is TGTGCCTGGAGCCAGGGATCAGGAAACACCATATATTTT. Encoded protein: CAWSQGSGNTIYF.

The chain combines TRBV9 with TRBJ2-5; maybe TRBD2 (7 bases). The CDR3 runs to 15 residues. Germline loops: CDR1 SGDLS, CDR2 YYNGEE. V was shortened by 0 bases and J by 5 bases, with 14 bases between the two germline ends. CDR3 bases: TGTGCCAGCAGCGTAGAAGGGGGGGCCTCGGAGACCCAGTACTTC. Amino acids: CASSVEGGASETQYF.

This chain uses TRBV11-2 with TRBJ1-2; TRBD1 is a possible D gene (5 bases). The CDR3 spans 15 residues. The V gene lost 0 bases and the J gene lost 3 bases, with 11 bases spanning the gap. Germline loops: CDR1 SGHAT, CDR2 FQNNGV. The CDR3 loop reads CASSLDSGADYGYTF. CDR3 in DNA: TGTGCCAGCAGCTTAGACTCTGGGGCTGACTATGGCTACACCTTC.

The rearrangement joins TRBV4-3 to TRBJ1-5; D is unresolved. Germline CDR1 LGHNA, CDR2 YSLEER. V was clipped by 1 base and J by 4 bases, with 11 bases between them. This CDR3 region has 15 residues. CDR3 bases: TGCGCCAGCAGCCAAGTGAGGGCAGCTAATCAGCCCCAGCATTTT. This sequence encodes CASSQVRAANQPQHF.

The chain has TRBV19 and TRBJ2-7; 13 bases line up with TRBD2. The trim removed 4 bases at V and 7 bases at J, leaving 7 bases unmatched. Germline values: CDR1 LNHDA, CDR2 SQIVND (reference sequence). The CDR3 is 15 residues long. The CDR3 DNA reads TGTGCCAGTAGTACCGGACTAGCGGGGGCGTGGGAGCAGTACTTC. It specifies CASSTGLAGAWEQYF.

This rearrangement joins TRBV29-1 to TRBJ1-1; tentatively, D is TRBD1 (5 bases). V lost 6 bases and J 10 bases, leaving 15 bases between the germline ends. CDR3 length equals 11 residues. The germline V gene encodes CDR1 SQVTM and CDR2 ANQGSEA. Here the CDR3 DNA reads TGCAGCGTGGGCGGGGCCCCAGGAGCTTTCTTT. Translation: CSVGGAPGAFF.

This rearrangement joins TRBV27 to TRBJ2-1; TRBD2 aligns across 7 bases. This CDR3 spans 15 amino acids. Germline V gene sequence: CDR1 MNHEY, CDR2 SMNVEV (reference sequence). V lost 4 bases and J lost 6; bases outside the gene matches: 9. For the CDR3, the DNA is TGTGCCAGCAGTTCCCCCAGCGGGGCGGGCAATGAGCAGTTCTTC. This encodes CASSSPSGAGNEQFF.

The chain joins TRBV4-3 to TRBJ1-2; the D gene is possibly TRBD1 (5 bases). There are 15 residues in the CDR3. Germline assignment: CDR1 LGHNA and CDR2 YSLEER. The V end lost 0 bases, the J end lost 2 bases, and 10 bases lay between the germline ends. CDR3 sequence: CASSQDLPGNYGYTF. As DNA, the CDR3 is TGCGCCAGCAGCCAAGATCTCCCAGGGAACTATGGCTACACCTTC.

The V gene is TRBV27, the J gene TRBJ1-1; D unclear. Trimming stripped 1 base from V and 6 bases from J, with 15 bases between. CDR3 length equals 15 residues. Germline-derived CDR1 and CDR2 are MNHEY and SMNVEV (reference sequence). CDR3 residues: CASSLFYRSVSEAFF. The CDR3 bases are TGTGCCAGCAGTTTATTTTATCGGAGCGTTTCTGAAGCTTTCTTT.